The clone carrying this T cell receptor (beta chain) came up once. The sample belongs to a study of T cell responses to AZD1222 COVID-19 vaccine. Sequenced by immunoSEQ multiplex PCR; TCRdb stores in-frame clones only, minus some. The sample holds about 130,000 clones, 88% seen once. Germline lookup yields CDR1 SNHLY and CDR2 FYNNEI. V lost 7 bases to trimming and J lost 7 bases, with 16 bases between them. This CDR3 spans 13 amino acids. The chain has TRBV2 and TRBJ1-2; D might be TRBD1 (5 bases). Here the sequenced sample was peripheral blood, taken on day 0 of AZD1222 vaccination. The receptor's source is an adult in good health. The CDR3 sequence: CASTGEIKLGYTF. CDR3 sequence (DNA): TGTGCCAGCACGGGGGAAATTAAGCTTGGCTACACCTTC. The full variable domain, rest sourced from reference TRBV2 and TRBJ1-2, is EPEVTQTPSHQVTQMGQEVILRCVPISNHLYFYWYRQILGQKVEFLVSFYNNEISEKSEIFDDQFSVERPDGSNFTLKIRSTKLEDSAMYFCASTGEIKLGYTFGSGTRLTVV.